A selection of T cell receptor beta chains follows, all from one sample in a study of shared clonotypes between healthy human individuals. Data came from immunoSEQ multiplex PCR; TCRdb stores just in-frame clones and leaves some out. The sample shows about 2.4 million clones, 93% of them seen only once. The sequenced sample was naive CD4+ T cells from PBMCs. These receptor sequences come from a man aged 18 to 30 in good health. Some clones in this sample may be carry-over from other donors' samples. CDR3s include the opening cysteine and the closing phenylalanine or tryptophan. Each record gives: J gene, clone size, D gene, V gene, CDR3 DNA, CDR3 protein. A D gene is named only where the DNA matches it firmly. Not every row has a clone size; where given, it reads once, few, many or a size class.

>TRBJ2-7|-|-|TRBV27
TGTGCCAGCAGTCCCTGGACCCCCTCCTACGAGCAGTACTTC
CASSPWTPSYEQYF
>TRBJ1-2|-|TRBD1|TRBV19
TGTGCCAGTAGTATCTCGGACAGGCGAAACTATGGCTACACCTTC
CASSISDRRNYGYTF
>TRBJ2-1|-|-|TRBV11-3
TGTGCCAGCAGCGCCGCCTCGGCCCAAGGTGAGCAGTTCTTC
CASSAASAQGEQFF
>TRBJ1-1|-|TRBD1|TRBV10-2
TGCGCCAGCAGTGAGTCGGACAGGGTGACAGCTTTCTTT
CASSESDRVTAFF
>TRBJ1-2|few|-|TRBV10-3
TGTGCCATCAGTGTTTACACGGGGGATGGCTACACCTTC
CAISVYTGDGYTF
>TRBJ2-7|once|-|TRBV7-8
TGTGCCAGCAGCCGGGGTCCCTACTCCTACGAGCAGTACTTC
CASSRGPYSYEQYF
>TRBJ1-2|-|TRBD1|TRBV7-2
TGTGCCAGCAGCTTACTGGGACAGCCGAACTATGGCTACACCTTC
CASSLLGQPNYGYTF
>TRBJ2-5|-|-|TRBV27
TGTGCCAGCAGTTTAAGACGTACCCAAGAGACCCAGTACTTC
CASSLRRTQETQYF
>TRBJ1-2|-|-|TRBV6-5
TGTGCCAGCAGTTGGGGACGGAGGAACTATGGCTACACCTTC
CASSWGRRNYGYTF
>TRBJ2-1|-|-|TRBV6-5
TGTGCCAGCAGGGGGCGTCCCTTTGGGGCCAATGAGCAGTTCTTC
CASRGRPFGANEQFF
>TRBJ1-1|-|-|TRBV28
TGTGCCAGCGTGCACCATAACGTGAACACTGAAGCTTTCTTT
CASVHHNVNTEAFF
>TRBJ2-3|once|-|TRBV28
TGTGCCAGCAGTCCCAGGCCTATAGGGACAGATACGCAGTATTTT
CASSPRPIGTDTQYF
>TRBJ1-1|-|-|TRBV5-1
TGCGCCAGCAGCTCCCGGGTCAGGGAGACTGAAGCTTTCTTT
CASSSRVRETEAFF
>TRBJ1-1|few|-|TRBV10-3
TGTGCCATCAGTGAGAGCCTCGGGAAGGGGAACACTGAAGCTTTCTTT
CAISESLGKGNTEAFF
>TRBJ1-1|-|-|TRBV2
TGTGCCAGCAGTGAAAATTTTCAGGGCTTCAAAGCTTTCTTT
CASSENFQGFKAFF
>TRBJ1-2|-|-|TRBV5-1
TGCGCCAGCAGCTTGGGACGGACCCTTTCGAACTATGGCTACACCTTC
CASSLGRTLSNYGYTF
>TRBJ2-7|-|-|TRBV4-3
TGCGCCAGCAGCCAACTAGTAGGCCAGGGCGTAATATCGCAGTACTTC
CASSQLVGQGVISQYF
>TRBJ2-4|-|-|TRBV4-3
TGCGCCAGCAGCCAGCGTACCAAAAACATTCAGTACTTC
CASSQRTKNIQYF
>TRBJ1-2|-|-|TRBV7-2
TGTGCCAGCAGCTTCGCCCGGGACAACCCTAAGGGGTACACCTTC
CASSFARDNPKGYTF
>TRBJ2-1|-|-|TRBV11-2
TGTGCCAGCAGCTTAGAGCCTCACAATGAGCAGTTCTTC
CASSLEPHNEQFF
>TRBJ1-2|once|-|TRBV7-9
TGTGCCAGCAGCTTAAAGGGTGGCTACACCTTC
CASSLKGGYTF
>TRBJ1-1|-|-|TRBV6-6
TGTGCCAGCAGTTACTCGGGGCATTTGAACACTGAAGCTTTCTTT
CASSYSGHLNTEAFF
>TRBJ2-5|-|TRBD2|TRBV28
TGTGCCAGCAGTTCGGCGGCTAGCGGGAGGGATTGGGAGACCCAGTACTTC
CASSSAASGRDWETQYF
>TRBJ1-2|-|TRBD1|TRBV6-5
TGTGCCAGCAGACGACAGGGGAGGGCCTATGGCTACACCTTC
CASRRQGRAYGYTF
>TRBJ2-7|-|-|TRBV6-6
TGTGCCAGCAGGTGGGAGTACGAGCAGTACTTC
CASRWEYEQYF
>TRBJ2-1|once|-|TRBV30
TGTGCCTCCCTTGCCAGCTCCTACAATGAGCAGTTCTTC
CASLASSYNEQFF
>TRBJ2-1|-|-|TRBV5-1
TGCGCCAGCAGCTTGACAGGGACCCCCTACAATGAGCAGTTCTTC
CASSLTGTPYNEQFF
>TRBJ2-7|-|-|TRBV6-1
TGTGCCAGCAGTTCGGGGCTAGGATCTTACTACGAGCAGTACTTC
CASSSGLGSYYEQYF
>TRBJ2-2|-|TRBD2|TRBV30
TGTGCCTGGGTTAACGGGACTAGCGGGAACACCGGGGAGCTGTTTTTT
CAWVNGTSGNTGELFF
>TRBJ1-1|-|-|TRBV5-8
TGTGCCAGCAGCCCAACTACAGGAGCCATTTCCATGAACACTGAAGCTTTCTTT
CASSPTTGAISMNTEAFF
>TRBJ2-3|-|-|TRBV7-9
TGTGCCAGCAGCTTAGCGGAAAGTGAGAAGCAGTATTTT
CASSLAESEKQYF
>TRBJ2-7|-|-|TRBV7-3
TGTGCCAGCAGCTTAACTTCTACAGCCTACGAGCAGTACTTC
CASSLTSTAYEQYF
>TRBJ1-2|few|-|TRBV5-1
TGCGCCAGCATCGAGAGCGGCTACACCTTC
CASIESGYTF
>TRBJ2-7|-|TRBD2|TRBV5-4
TGTGCCAGCAGCTCGTCCCGGGGGGGGACCTACGAGCAGTACTTC
CASSSSRGGTYEQYF
>TRBJ2-2|-|-|TRBV5-1
TGCGCCAGCAGCTTGCTCACTAGTTTACCCGGGGAGCTGTTTTTT
CASSLLTSLPGELFF
>TRBJ2-7|-|-|TRBV11-2
TGTGCCAGCAGCTTACTGTGGGGGCGGGACGGGCCCTACGAGCAGTACTTC
CASSLLWGRDGPYEQYF
>TRBJ2-1|-|TRBD2|TRBV9
TGTGCCAGCAGCGTAGGTACTAGCGGTTACAATGAGCAGTTCTTC
CASSVGTSGYNEQFF
>TRBJ2-2|-|-|TRBV29-1
TGCAGCTATTTGGGGGCCTCGGGGGCGAACACCGGGGAGCTGTTTTTT
CSYLGASGANTGELFF
>TRBJ1-3|-|-|TRBV9
TGTGCCAGCAGCGTAGATGAGTCACTTGGAAACACCATATATTTT
CASSVDESLGNTIYF
>TRBJ1-5|-|-|TRBV7-3
TGTGCCAGCAGCTTAACGGGGTATGGCAATCAGCCCCAGCATTTT
CASSLTGYGNQPQHF
>TRBJ2-7|-|-|TRBV5-1
TGCGCCAGCACCTCTAGTGGCTCCTACGAGCAGTACTTC
CASTSSGSYEQYF
>TRBJ2-1|-|TRBD2|TRBV12-5
TGTGCTAGTGGTTTGGGGGGGTTAGCGGGTACCTACAATGAGCAGTTCTTC
CASGLGGLAGTYNEQFF
>TRBJ2-3|-|TRBD2|TRBV2
TGTGCCAGCAGCGGGACTAGCGGGACGGCAGATACGCAGTATTTT
CASSGTSGTADTQYF
>TRBJ2-3|-|-|TRBV10-3
TGTGCCATCAGTGACGCAGGGACAGATACGCAGTATTTT
CAISDAGTDTQYF
>TRBJ2-7|-|-|TRBV9
TGTGCCAGCAGCGTAGGAGGCCCGAGCTCCTACGAGCAGTACTTC
CASSVGGPSSYEQYF
>TRBJ1-3|-|-|TRBV5-8
TGTGCCAGCAGCCCAACCGGGGCCCCTCGGGGCACCATATATTTT
CASSPTGAPRGTIYF
>TRBJ1-5|-|-|TRBV6-5
TGTGCCAGCAGTCCTGCTTTTGCGTTTTTTCAGCCCCAGCATTTT
CASSPAFAFFQPQHF
>TRBJ2-4|-|TRBD2|TRBV10-3
TGTGCCATCAGTGAGTCGACCGGCGGGAGTCCCGCCAAAAACATTCAGTACTTC
CAISESTGGSPAKNIQYF
>TRBJ2-1|once|-|TRBV18
TGTGCCAGCTCACCACCGGTTCGCCAAAGCGGGCAGTTCTTC
CASSPPVRQSGQFF
>TRBJ2-4|-|-|TRBV2
TGTGCCAGCAGTCCGCGGACGGGCAAAAACATTCAGTACTTC
CASSPRTGKNIQYF
>TRBJ2-7|once|-|TRBV6-1
TGTGCCAGCGTGAAGGTTGGACAGCCCTACGAGCAGTACTTC
CASVKVGQPYEQYF
>TRBJ2-1|-|-|TRBV5-1
TGCGCCAGCAGCCCCCCCCTCGGCATAGGCAATGAGCAGTTCTTC
CASSPPLGIGNEQFF
>TRBJ2-3|-|-|TRBV7-9
TGTGCCAGCAGCCCCGGGACTTCAGGCACAGATACGCAGTATTTT
CASSPGTSGTDTQYF
>TRBJ2-2|-|TRBD2|TRBV28
TGTGCCGTTACTAGCGGGAAGTATCCCGGGGAGCTGTTTTTT
CAVTSGKYPGELFF
>TRBJ1-5|-|-|TRBV30
TGTGCCTGGAGTGTACCGAATCAGCCCCAGCATTTT
CAWSVPNQPQHF
>TRBJ1-1|-|-|TRBV7-8
TGTGCCAGCAGCTTATGGCCGGAGGGCAAAGCTTTCTTT
CASSLWPEGKAFF
>TRBJ1-6|-|-|TRBV27
TGTGCCAGCAGTTTAAGCGGGGGCCCTTATAATTCACCCCTCCACTTT
CASSLSGGPYNSPLHF